The rows below give T cell receptor beta chains drawn from one sample of a study of shared clonotypes between healthy human individuals. Sequenced by immunoSEQ multiplex PCR; TCRdb stores in-frame clones only, minus some. The sample records 2,500,000 or so clones, 80% to 95% being singletons. What was sequenced was naive CD4+ T cells from PBMCs. The receptor source for this set is a man aged 18 to 29 in good health. Some clones in this sample may be carry-over from other donors' samples. The CDR3 runs from the conserved cysteine through the conserved F or W. D genes are given only for firm matches. Clone size, where shown, is once, few, many, or a class for clones that have expanded.

J gene	clone size	D gene	V gene	CDR3 DNA	CDR3 protein
TRBJ1-2	.	TRBD1	TRBV5-5	TGTGCCAGCAGCTGGACGGGACAGGGGGCGTACGGCTACACCTTC	CASSWTGQGAYGYTF
TRBJ1-1	.	.	TRBV5-1	TGCGCCAGCAGCCCGAGCGTACAGGGTGGGACTGAAGCTTTCTTT	CASSPSVQGGTEAFF
TRBJ1-5	.	.	TRBV10-2	TGCGCCAGCAGTGGTGTCAGCCAGGATCAGCCCCAGCATTTT	CASSGVSQDQPQHF
TRBJ2-5	.	.	TRBV4-2	TGTGCCAGCAGCCAAGTTTGGGGGCGCGAAGAGACCCAGTACTTC	CASSQVWGREETQYF
TRBJ2-7	.	.	TRBV18	TGTGCCAGCTCAGCCGGGACCAACGAGCAGTACTTC	CASSAGTNEQYF
TRBJ2-1	.	TRBD2	TRBV28	TGTGCCAGCAGACAGGGTATTCGGTGGGGCCGGGAGGGGTTTTGGGAGCAGTTCTTC	CASRQGIRWGREGFWEQFF
TRBJ1-3	once	.	TRBV25-1	TGTGCCAGCAGTGACCCCAGAAACACCATATATTTT	CASSDPRNTIYF
TRBJ2-3	.	TRBD2	TRBV7-2	TGTGCCAGCAGCTTACGACTAGCGGGAGGGACAGATACGCAGTATTTT	CASSLRLAGGTDTQYF
TRBJ2-7	once	TRBD2	TRBV2	TGTGCCAGCATTATGTCCCAGACTAGCGGGACCTCCTACGAGCAGTACTTC	CASIMSQTSGTSYEQYF
TRBJ2-3	.	TRBD2	TRBV30	TGTGCCTGTGGTCGGGGACTAGCGACTCGCACAGATACGCAGTATTTT	CACGRGLATRTDTQYF
TRBJ2-3	.	TRBD2	TRBV5-1	TGCGCCAGCAGCCGCTGGGGACTAGGAACAGATACGCAGTATTTT	CASSRWGLGTDTQYF
TRBJ1-2	.	.	TRBV5-8	TGTGCCAGCAGTACCTATGGCTACACCTTC	CASSTYGYTF
TRBJ1-1	.	.	TRBV28	TGTGCCAGCAGTTTAGCCACAAGATACACTGAAGCTTTCTTT	CASSLATRYTEAFF
TRBJ1-5	.	TRBD1	TRBV19	TGTGCCAGTAGGAACGGACAGGGGGCGGTTCAGCCCCAGCATTTT	CASRNGQGAVQPQHF
TRBJ2-1	once	.	TRBV7-9	TGTGCCAGCAGCTTATTCCTATCAAAGAACAATGAGCAGTTCTTC	CASSLFLSKNNEQFF
TRBJ2-7	.	TRBD2	TRBV5-1	TGCGCCAGCAGCTTGGAGGGAGGGAGCACCTACGAGCAGTACTTC	CASSLEGGSTYEQYF
TRBJ1-3	.	.	TRBV6-5	TGTGCCAGCAGGGGGCTGAGCTCTGGAAACACCATATATTTT	CASRGLSSGNTIYF
TRBJ1-1	.	.	TRBV18	TGTGCCAGCTCACAAGACAGGAACACTGAAGCTTTCTTT	CASSQDRNTEAFF
TRBJ2-3	few	.	TRBV30	TGTGCCTGGAGTCTGGTTCTAATTCCGCAGTATTTT	CAWSLVLIPQYF
TRBJ2-1	once	TRBD2	TRBV15	TGTGCCACCAGCAGAGGACTAGCGGGAGTTGAGCAGTTCTTC	CATSRGLAGVEQFF
TRBJ2-2	.	TRBD1	TRBV27	TGTGCCAGCAGCCTCCAGACAGGGTGGGATCCCGGGGAGCTGTTTTTT	CASSLQTGWDPGELFF
TRBJ1-1	.	.	TRBV25-1	TGTGCCAGCAGTGACGGACAGCCTGTGAAGAACACTGAAGCTTTCTTT	CASSDGQPVKNTEAFF
TRBJ1-1	.	.	TRBV27	TGTGCCAGCAGTCCCGACAGAGTCTACACTGAAGCTTTCTTT	CASSPDRVYTEAFF